This T cell receptor beta chain was recovered during a study of T cells in Graves' hyperthyroidism and ophthalmopathy. TCR beta CDR3 region amplification was performed from RNA transcripts. The TCR CDR3 first-round RT-PCR relied on the HTBI primer set. TCRdb analysed the multiplex PCR reads with MiXCR anew, one entry per CDR3 protein. The sample carries a few hundred thousand distinct CDR3 sequences, roughly 14% recorded once. With respect to this clonotype: The target antigen is unknown.

Study-level points and caveats: The model identified upcoming ophthalmopathy a median approximately six months ahead of onset. Blood also held most thyroid clonotypes expanded beyond 0.001.

This CDR3 comprises 15 residues. The V gene end was trimmed by 6 bases and the J gene end by 4 bases; junction bases not matched to a gene: 8. Germline V lookup: CDR1 MNHEY, CDR2 SMNVEV (reference sequence). Uncontrolled infection, other autoimmune disease, pregnancy or lactation excluded patients. Thyroid ultrasound and orbital computed tomography, with clinical symptoms and serum thyroxine and TRAb, informed diagnoses. The chain couples TRBV27 to TRBJ1-5; TRBD1 aligns across 8 bases. The sequenced material came from blood. This clonotype was obtained from a woman under 30 with Graves' hyperthyroidism. The CDR3: CASSYLGQGNQPQHF. CDR3 coding DNA: TGTGCCAGCAGCTACCTTGGACAGGGAAATCAGCCCCAGCATTTT.